The following is a T cell receptor (beta chain) sequence with its context. As yet, its antigen is unknown. This specimen comes from a study of cytotoxic CD8 clonotypes in ibrutinib-treated CLL. Study-wide context: The group held 11 relapsed/refractory and about 15 treatment-naive patients, with under 18 IGHV unmutated. On average, more than 85,000 productive rearrangements and a few hundred thousand productive templates per sample. The study, taken as a whole, reports: Clonality correlated strongly with circulating CD8+ T cells and exceeded age-matched healthy donors at baseline.

Germline CDR1 SEHNR, CDR2 FQNEAQ (reference sequence). This CDR3 region has 13 residues. Losses at the gene ends were 7 bases for V and 5 bases for J; bases not matched to a gene: 4. Method: immunoSEQ multiplex PCR; TCRdb's copy keeps in-frame clones and lacks some. The data show over 8,500 clones, with around three quarters seen just once and about 16% held by the top ten. This TCR derives from a human donor with chronic lymphocytic leukemia. The sequences come from PBMCs, collected at disease progression, from a patient treated with ibrutinib. This chain joins TRBV7-9 and TRBJ1-4; the match to TRBD1 covers 7 bases. CDR3 DNA sequence: TGTGCCAGCAAGGGACAGCCAAATGAAAAACTGTTTTTT. Amino acids: CASKGQPNEKLFF. Full variable domain (outside the CDR3, taken from reference TRBV7-9 and TRBJ1-4): DTGVSQNPRHKITKRGQNVTFRCDPISEHNRLYWYRQTLGQGPEFLTYFQNEAQLEKSRLLSDRFSAERPKGSFSTLEIQRTEQGDSAMYLCASKGQPNEKLFFGSGTQLSVL.